This TCR beta chain was sequenced during a study of shared clonotypes between healthy human individuals. With respect to this clone: Its matching antigen is unknown.

General study points: Naive subsets generally exceeded memory subsets in estimated richness.

Cells designated naive CD8 were CD45RO-negative and were positively selected for CCR7, with terminally differentiated effector memory CD45RA+ cells excluded. Produced via immunoSEQ multiplex PCR; TCRdb's table is partial and in-frame only. The profile shows around 1.9 million clones, about 94% of them singletons. The sample taken for sequencing was naive CD8+ T cells from PBMCs. The origin of this receptor is a man younger than 35 in good health. Some clones in this sample may be carry-over from other donors' samples.

Here the CDR3 DNA reads TGTGCCAGCAGTTTATATGGGGGACAGGGAAGCTCCTACGAGCAGTACTTC. It specifies CASSLYGGQGSSYEQYF. V usage is TRBV27 and J usage is TRBJ2-7; TRBD1 matches at 9 bases. This CDR3 is built from 17 residues. CDR1 and CDR2 (germline): MNHEY, SMNVEV (reference sequence). The ends lost 1 base at V and 0 bases at J; junction bases unmatched: 7.